This TCR beta chain was found in a study of shared clonotypes between healthy human individuals (dated by TCRdb to the early 2020s). With respect to the entire study: The cohort included a few men and two women between 18 and 49 years of age. For each donor, three plates each were used for CD4 naive and CD4 memory, two plates were used for CD8 naive, and one plate was used for CD8 memory. To estimate repertoire size and how much clonotypes are shared between individuals, the study performed deep sequencing of blood TCR repertoires from a handful of healthy adults. Libraries were prepared and TCR repertoires were sequenced by different laboratories using diverse techniques, in order to increase sequencing depth and limit assay-specific biases. Per donor, leukapheresis produced somewhere between about 0.9 and 9 billion PBMCs. Beyond this particular receptor, the publication reports: Larger estimated clonotype richness was generally found for naive subsets than for memory subsets. Even with the large sequencing depth, rarefaction of the sorted-subset datasets indicated that sequencing was incomplete. Across a few donors, roughly 5.1% of naive CD4, roughly 3.5% of naive CD8, 2.3% of memory CD4, and 0.4% to 0.45% of memory CD8 clonotypes were shared. Based on pairwise subsampling, the degree of clonotype sharing among donors was expected to be affected by sequencing depth. Higher generation probabilities were observed for clonotypes shared by all four sorted-subset donors than for non-shared clonotypes. Because the study included a small number of donors, the genetic and exposure-history diversity represented was limited. Sampling was restricted to blood, and TCR repertoires in tissue are likely to differ from TCR repertoires in blood.

The donors were healthy, HIV-negative adults who had no recently reported acute infections or vaccinations. Only Caucasian adults living in Nashville, Tennessee, USA were represented among the donors. CD4+ T cells were enriched by magnetic negative selection, after which naive cells were positively selected on CD45RA and the negative fraction was taken as the memory subset. Blood was collected by leukapheresis, and PBMCs were isolated by Ficoll-Histopaque density gradient centrifugation and then cryopreserved in liquid nitrogen vapor phase. Analytical flow cytometry was used to check the purity and quantity of each magnetically sorted T cell population. Each sorted fraction had its genomic DNA isolated and then quantified by UV absorbance on a Nanodrop 2000c. As concerns this clone: What this receptor recognizes is not known. Base qualities are not provided; no much larger clone lies one nucleotide away.

Using the deep immunoSEQ assay, multiplex PCR amplified TCR CDR3 regions from genomic DNA. Genomic DNA extracted from each cell subset was distributed evenly over all wells of several immunoSEQ 96-well plates, and each plate served as one replicate. For sorted subsets, each replicate PCR was loaded with 200 ng genomic DNA, equivalent to about 33,000 T cell genomes. Purified libraries were quantified with a Qubit 3.0 fluorometer, sized on a Bioanalyzer 2100, and re-quantified with the KAPA Library Quantification kit. A separate single-read 150-cycle Illumina NextSeq 550 flow cell was used to sequence each immunoSEQ 96-well plate. The study's processing was this. The immunoSEQ output contained only junctional sequences without quality scores, so filtering could not match that applied to full-length reads. To assign V/J genes and CDR3, sequences were annotated against IMGT germline references using PyIR, a Python wrapper for IgBLAST v1.9. Any read was removed if the V/J assignment was weak (E-value above 1e-6), the CDR3 was missing, or the read contained stop codons, out-of-frame junctions, or ambiguous translated residues. V3J clonotypes were defined by identical inferred V gene, J gene, and CDR3 amino acid sequence. Percentage overlap between repertoires was calculated by dividing the number of shared unique clonotypes by the size of the smaller repertoire. Richness of each repertoire was evaluated using RTK rarefaction, the Chao1 estimator, and Recon v2.1 estimates of unobserved clonotypes. OLGA was used to compute generation probabilities for all TCRbeta clonotypes that the gDNA method yielded from a handful of donors. Entries here come from immuneACCESS through TCRdb and include only in-frame sequences with V and J called. Some clones fail to appear in such tables; in the studies checked, an unresolved V gene covers under half of the shortfall, and the cause of the remainder is unknown. D and trimming come from the DNA, and the V and J calls and clone size come from that table. For this sample there are hundreds of thousands of clones; about 74% appear just once. 1.5% to 2% of the sample goes to the ten largest clones.

This TCR was sampled from a woman in her twenties or thirties in good health. Sequencing was performed on memory CD4+ T cells sorted from blood. Per the publication, the cell subset or site label means: CD45RA-negative fraction.

The nucleotides are TGTGCCAGCAGTTTTTTTCCTGGGGCCAACGTCCTGACTTTC. Translated, this is CASSFFPGANVLTF. Rearrangement joined TRBV28 to TRBJ2-6, with no confidently assigned D gene. From its cysteine to its phenylalanine, the CDR3 spans 14 amino acids. The retained sequence is limited to the CDR3, 42 bases, with the frame set at the first base. The junction shows trimming of 3 bases on V and 2 bases on J, plus 5 bases between the germline ends. CDR1 and CDR2, looked up from the germline V gene, are MDHEN and SYDVKM.